These T cell receptor beta chains were read from a single sample in a study of blood T cell repertoires in COVID-19. TCRdb's copy holds only in-frame clones and misses some; the assay was immunoSEQ multiplex PCR. The sample shows under 90,000 clones, 70% to 90% of them seen only once. Sequencing was carried out using peripheral blood. The receptors originated from a woman aged 45-59 years with COVID-19, enrolled during active disease. Each CDR3 is given with its conserved first and last residue. Each record gives: D gene, clone size, J gene, V gene, CDR3 DNA, CDR3 protein. A D gene is named only where the DNA matches it firmly. Clone size is shown for a subset of rows, as once, few, many or a class of expanded clone.

D: .; size: .; J: TRBJ1-2; V: TRBV29-1; DNA: TGCAGCGTTGAAACGGGTGCTGTTGGCTACACCTTC; CDR3: CSVETGAVGYTF
D: .; size: .; J: TRBJ2-4; V: TRBV11-3; DNA: TGTGCCAGCAGCTTAGGCGGTGCCAAAAACATTCAGTACTTC; CDR3: CASSLGGAKNIQYF
D: .; size: .; J: TRBJ1-3; V: TRBV6-5; DNA: TGTGCCAGCAGTTACACAGGCTCTGGAAACACCATATATTTT; CDR3: CASSYTGSGNTIYF
D: TRBD1; size: .; J: TRBJ1-1; V: TRBV28; DNA: TGTGCCAGCAGACGGACAGGGGGGATGGTCACTGAAGCTTTCTTT; CDR3: CASRRTGGMVTEAFF
D: .; size: .; J: TRBJ2-1; V: TRBV27; DNA: TGTGCCAGCAGTTTAAGTATACTTTACAATGAGCAGTTCTTC; CDR3: CASSLSILYNEQFF
D: .; size: .; J: TRBJ2-5; V: TRBV6-5; DNA: TGTGCCAGCAAGCGTTCTTCGGGGCAAGAGACCCAGTACTTC; CDR3: CASKRSSGQETQYF
D: .; size: .; J: TRBJ1-4; V: TRBV10-3; DNA: TGTGCCATCGGGATGGCAGGGGAAGAAAAACTGTTTTTT; CDR3: CAIGMAGEEKLFF
D: TRBD1; size: .; J: TRBJ1-6; V: TRBV18; DNA: TGTGCCAGCTCAAGGGGGCCGAGTGATAATTCACCCCTCCACTTT; CDR3: CASSRGPSDNSPLHF
D: .; size: .; J: TRBJ2-3; V: TRBV29-1; DNA: TGCAGCGTTCGAAGACACCATTGGTATTTT; CDR3: CSVRRHHWYF
D: .; size: once; J: TRBJ2-3; V: TRBV15; DNA: TGTGCCACCAGCGGAGGTCAGAGCACAGATACGCAGTATTTT; CDR3: CATSGGQSTDTQYF
D: .; size: .; J: TRBJ2-3; V: TRBV28; DNA: TGTGCCAGCAGCCCCCTGGATCGCGGGGCCACAGATACGCAGTATTTT; CDR3: CASSPLDRGATDTQYF
D: .; size: .; J: TRBJ2-2; V: TRBV4-1; DNA: TGCGCCAGCAGCCAAGAATGGGCTAGCTCCGAGGTCGGGGAGCTGTTTTTT; CDR3: CASSQEWASSEVGELFF
D: TRBD2; size: .; J: TRBJ2-1; V: TRBV6-6; DNA: TGTGCCAGCAGTTACTCTGGACTAGCGGGAGCATTTGAGCAGTTCTTC; CDR3: CASSYSGLAGAFEQFF
D: .; size: .; J: TRBJ2-7; V: TRBV5-1; DNA: TGCGCCAGCAGGCAGGGTCAGGGTACGGGCGAGCAGTACTTC; CDR3: CASRQGQGTGEQYF
D: .; size: .; J: TRBJ2-7; V: TRBV6-5; DNA: TGTGCCAGCAGTTATAGGGGGGGGATCCACGAGCAGTACTTC; CDR3: CASSYRGGIHEQYF
D: .; size: .; J: TRBJ2-7; V: TRBV12-3/TRBV12-4; DNA: TGTGCCAGCAGTCCGGGACTCTCCGAGCAGTACTTC; CDR3: CASSPGLSEQYF
D: TRBD1; size: .; J: TRBJ1-3; V: TRBV11-1; DNA: TGTGCCAGCAGCCTCGGACAGGAATCAGGAAACACCATATATTTT; CDR3: CASSLGQESGNTIYF
D: .; size: once; J: TRBJ2-6; V: TRBV29-1; DNA: TGCAGCGTTGGAGAAGCAGGTGCCTTTGGTGGGGCCAACGTCCTGACTTTC; CDR3: CSVGEAGAFGGANVLTF
D: .; size: .; J: TRBJ2-6; V: TRBV5-1; DNA: TGCGCCAGCAGCCCGACAGGGAGGAGTACTGGGGCCAACGTCCTGACTTTC; CDR3: CASSPTGRSTGANVLTF
D: TRBD1; size: .; J: TRBJ2-7; V: TRBV25-1; DNA: TGTGCCAGCAGTGAGCAGGGGGCGCGGTACGAGCAGTACTTC; CDR3: CASSEQGARYEQYF
D: TRBD2; size: .; J: TRBJ2-1; V: TRBV5-1; DNA: TGCGCCAGCAGCTTAAGACTAGCGGGAGAGGATGGTAATGAGCAGTTCTTC; CDR3: CASSLRLAGEDGNEQFF
D: .; size: .; J: TRBJ1-6; V: TRBV4-2; DNA: TGTGCCAGCAGCCAAGATCGGGGAGGTAGCTCCTATAATTCACCCCTCCACTTT; CDR3: CASSQDRGGSSYNSPLHF
D: TRBD2; size: .; J: TRBJ2-7; V: TRBV20-1; DNA: TGCAGTGCTAGTACTCTAGCGGGAGGGCGGCCACAGGCGGGCGAGCAGTACTTC; CDR3: CSASTLAGGRPQAGEQYF
D: TRBD1; size: .; J: TRBJ1-4; V: TRBV4-1; DNA: TGCGCCAGCAGCCGGACAGGGTTTAATGAAAAACTGTTTTTT; CDR3: CASSRTGFNEKLFF
D: .; size: .; J: TRBJ2-5; V: TRBV15; DNA: TGTGCCACCAGCAGATACCGGACAGCCCAAGAGACCCAGTACTTC; CDR3: CATSRYRTAQETQYF
D: .; size: .; J: TRBJ2-6; V: TRBV15; DNA: TGTGCCACCAGCAGAGAGAGGCATGGGGCCAACGTCCTGACTTTC; CDR3: CATSRERHGANVLTF
D: .; size: few; J: TRBJ2-2; V: TRBV10-3; DNA: TGTGCCATCAGTGAATACATTCTCGAGGGGCTGTTTTTT; CDR3: CAISEYILEGLFF
D: TRBD2; size: .; J: TRBJ2-7; V: TRBV7-8; DNA: TGTGCCAGCAGCTTAGTGGGTAATCGGACTAGCCGCAGCTTC; CDR3: CASSLVGNRTSRSF
D: .; size: .; J: TRBJ1-5; V: TRBV11-2; DNA: TGTGCCAGCAGCTTATTCGGTTCCCTCACGCAGGATAGCAATCAGCCCCAGCATTTT; CDR3: CASSLFGSLTQDSNQPQHF
D: TRBD1; size: .; J: TRBJ1-5; V: TRBV12-3/TRBV12-4; DNA: TGTGCCAGCAAGCGGACAGGGTCTCAGCCCCAGCATTTT; CDR3: CASKRTGSQPQHF
D: TRBD1; size: .; J: TRBJ1-5; V: TRBV2; DNA: TGTGCCAGCAGTGATTTGAGACAGGGGCAGCCCCAGCATTTT; CDR3: CASSDLRQGQPQHF
D: .; size: .; J: TRBJ2-7; V: TRBV7-2; DNA: TGTGCCAGCAGCTTAGTGGGCCAGACCCTTTACGAGCAGTACTTC; CDR3: CASSLVGQTLYEQYF
D: .; size: .; J: TRBJ1-1; V: TRBV9; DNA: TGTGCCAGCAGTGCTGGGAGGGCAGAGAACACTGAAGCTTTCTTT; CDR3: CASSAGRAENTEAFF
D: .; size: .; J: TRBJ2-7; V: TRBV6-5; DNA: TGTGCCAGCAGTTACCAGGGCCCCTACGAGCAGTACTTC; CDR3: CASSYQGPYEQYF
D: TRBD2; size: .; J: TRBJ2-5; V: TRBV6-6; DNA: TGTGCCAGCACACCCGAGGGACTAGCGTTCGTGGGGACCCAGTACTTC; CDR3: CASTPEGLAFVGTQYF
D: TRBD2; size: once; J: TRBJ2-2; V: TRBV10-3; DNA: TGTGCCATCAGTACACTAGCGGGAGCGGTCGGGGAGCTGTTTTTT; CDR3: CAISTLAGAVGELFF
D: TRBD2; size: .; J: TRBJ2-4; V: TRBV15; DNA: TGTGCCACCAGCAGAGATCCCACGGGGGGTGTGAAAAACATTCAGTACTTC; CDR3: CATSRDPTGGVKNIQYF
D: TRBD2; size: .; J: TRBJ2-1; V: TRBV9; DNA: TGTGCCAGCAGCGCGACTAGCGGGCCCTACAATGAGCAGTTCTTC; CDR3: CASSATSGPYNEQFF
D: TRBD1; size: once; J: TRBJ1-6; V: TRBV28; DNA: TGTGCCAGCAGTCTTAACAGGGGGCGCGATTCACCCCTCCACTTT; CDR3: CASSLNRGRDSPLHF
D: TRBD1; size: .; J: TRBJ1-3; V: TRBV27; DNA: TGTGCCAGCAGCCCGAGGGGCCGGGACAGGGGGCTTTCATCTGGAAACACCATATATTTT; CDR3: CASSPRGRDRGLSSGNTIYF
D: .; size: .; J: TRBJ1-4; V: TRBV10-3; DNA: TGTGCCATCAGTGAGTCCGGAGGAGGAAAACTGTTTTTT; CDR3: CAISESGGGKLFF
D: .; size: .; J: TRBJ1-3; V: TRBV7-2; DNA: TGTGCCAGCAGCTTGATCGGCGGTGGAAACACCATATATTTT; CDR3: CASSLIGGGNTIYF
D: TRBD2; size: .; J: TRBJ2-3; V: TRBV27; DNA: TGTGCCAGCAGTTTAGGCGGGAGGGCAGATACGCAGTATTTT; CDR3: CASSLGGRADTQYF
D: .; size: .; J: TRBJ2-1; V: TRBV30; DNA: TGTGCCGGAGCCATAGCGGAAAGAGACAATGAGCAGTTCTTC; CDR3: CAGAIAERDNEQFF
D: .; size: .; J: TRBJ2-2; V: TRBV6-1; DNA: TGTGCCAGCAGTGAAATGGGCGGGTGGGTGAACACCGGGGAGCTGTTTTTT; CDR3: CASSEMGGWVNTGELFF
D: .; size: .; J: TRBJ1-1; V: TRBV19; DNA: TGTGCCAGTGGGACATACATGAACACTGAAGCTTTCTTT; CDR3: CASGTYMNTEAFF
D: TRBD2; size: .; J: TRBJ2-1; V: TRBV27; DNA: TGTGCCAGCAGTTTAAGGTTAGCGGGAGGGCAAAACAATGAGCAGTTCTTC; CDR3: CASSLRLAGGQNNEQFF
D: TRBD1; size: .; J: TRBJ1-1; V: TRBV6-5; DNA: TGTGCCAGCAGGCTACAGGGGGCAGGATCTGAAGCTTTCTTT; CDR3: CASRLQGAGSEAFF